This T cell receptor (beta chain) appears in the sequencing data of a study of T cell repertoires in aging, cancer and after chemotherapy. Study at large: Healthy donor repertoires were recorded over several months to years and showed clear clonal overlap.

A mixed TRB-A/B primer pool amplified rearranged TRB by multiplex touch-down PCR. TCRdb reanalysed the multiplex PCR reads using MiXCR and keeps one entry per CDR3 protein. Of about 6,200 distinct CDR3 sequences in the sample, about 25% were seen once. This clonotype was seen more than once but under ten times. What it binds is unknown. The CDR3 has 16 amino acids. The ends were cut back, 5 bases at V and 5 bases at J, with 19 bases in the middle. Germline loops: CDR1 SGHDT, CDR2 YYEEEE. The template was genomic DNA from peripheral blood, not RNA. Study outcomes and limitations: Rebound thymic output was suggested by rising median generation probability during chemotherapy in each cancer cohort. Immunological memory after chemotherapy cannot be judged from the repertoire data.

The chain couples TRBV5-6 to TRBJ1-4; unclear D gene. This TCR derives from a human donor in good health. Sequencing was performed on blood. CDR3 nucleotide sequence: TGTGCCAGCAGGCATATTCATAGGACGGTAAATGAAAAACTGTTTTTT. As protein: CASRHIHRTVNEKLFF.